What follows are 9 T cell receptor beta chains derived from one specimen sequenced in a study of T cells after yellow fever vaccination. TCRdb recomputed calls from the 5' RACE reads with MiXCR, one row per CDR3 protein. The data show about 140,000 distinct CDR3 sequences, 7% to 9% seen once. This sample comprised CD4+ T cells sorted from PBMCs, obtained 5 days after the yellow fever booster vaccination. The receptors stem from a man aged 25-45 years who received the YFV17D yellow fever vaccine.

The sample holds many counts of this clonotype. The gene calls are TRBV20-1 and TRBJ1-1; D is unresolved. This CDR3 region has 15 residues. The V gene lost 0 bases and the J gene lost 4 bases, with 15 bases spanning the gap. Germline CDR1 reads DFQATT; CDR2 reads SNEGSKA (reference sequence). The CDR3 reads CSARESRVRVTEAFF. CDR3 nucleotides: TGCAGTGCTAGAGAGAGTCGGGTGAGGGTCACTGAAGCTTTCTTT.

This clonotype has a count of ten or more. V is TRBV5-1 and J is TRBJ2-1, with D possibly matching TRBD1 (5 bases). V lost 0 bases and J 6 bases, leaving 10 bases between the germline ends. The length of the CDR3 is 14 residues. Germline V gene data show CDR1 as SGHRS and CDR2 as YFSETQ. The CDR3 sequence: CASSLEWGPNEQFF. In DNA form, the CDR3 reads TGCGCCAGCAGCTTGGAGTGGGGCCCCAATGAGCAGTTCTTC.

This clonotype was observed a handful of times. The V call is TRBV20-1, the J call TRBJ2-6; D possibly corresponds to TRBD2 (5 bases). The CDR3 has 14 amino acids. Trimming stripped 6 bases from V and 2 bases from J, with 11 bases between. CDR1 and CDR2 (germline): DFQATT, SNEGSKA (reference sequence). DNA for the CDR3: TGCAGTGCCACGACCGGGGCTGGGGCCAACGTCCTGACTTTC. Translated, it gives CSATTGAGANVLTF.

This clonotype has more than one count but fewer than ten. V and J are TRBV3-1 and TRBJ2-3; possible D gene TRBD2, 6 bases. The CDR3 is made up of 14 amino acids. The germline V gene encodes CDR1 LGHDT and CDR2 YNNKEL (reference sequence). V lost 4 bases and J lost 6, with 14 bases in between. As DNA, the CDR3 is TGTGCCAGCAGCCCGGGACTTCTCAAGGATACGCAGTATTTT. This sequence encodes CASSPGLLKDTQYF.

This clonotype was seen repeatedly, ten times or more. The rearrangement links TRBV29-1 to TRBJ2-5, with unresolved D. Trimming took off 7 bases at V and 1 base at J, with 10 bases between the two ends. The length of the CDR3 is 12 residues. Germline V CDR1 and CDR2: SQVTM, ANQGSEA. CDR3 amino acids: CSAFLPQETQYF. CDR3 bases: TGCAGCGCCTTCCTGCCCCAAGAGACCCAGTACTTC.

This clonotype was seen a handful of times. J is TRBJ2-1 and V is TRBV29-1, with TRBD2 matching 9 bases. V lost 6 bases and J lost 9; bases outside the gene matches: 3. The CDR3 has 11 amino acids. Germline-derived CDR1 and CDR2 are SQVTM and ANQGSEA. This CDR3 is CSVDSGGEQFF. The CDR3 DNA sequence: TGCAGCGTAGATAGCGGGGGTGAGCAGTTCTTC.

This clonotype showed up many times. The chain joins TRBV2 to TRBJ2-3; no definite D call. This CDR3 has 10 amino acids. The germline gives CDR1 SNHLY, CDR2 FYNNEI. Trimming removed 9 bases at V and 6 bases at J, with 7 bases between. The CDR3 loop reads CASEGDTQYF. CDR3 nucleotides: TGTGCCAGTGAAGGGGATACGCAGTATTTT.

The chain uses TRBV30 and TRBJ2-7; a possible D gene is TRBD1 (6 bases). V was pared by 2 bases and J by 3 bases, with 11 bases between. CDR1 is GTSNPN and CDR2 is SVGIG in the germline V gene (reference sequence). This CDR3 comprises 13 residues. CDR3 DNA sequence: TGTGCCTGGAGTTCCGGGACAAACTACGAGCAGTACTTC. Translating gives CAWSSGTNYEQYF.

This clonotype came up many times. The chain carries TRBV7-2 and TRBJ2-7, with 8 positions matching TRBD1. The CDR3 loop spans 15 amino acids. The V and J ends lost 5 bases and 3 bases, in that order; junction bases with no gene match: 9. Germline V gene data show CDR1 as SGHTA and CDR2 as FQGNSA. The CDR3: CASSPMGTGDYEQYF. As DNA, the CDR3 is TGTGCCAGCAGCCCAATGGGGACAGGAGACTACGAGCAGTACTTC. The full variable domain, in which reference TRBV7-2 and TRBJ2-7 provide the parts outside the CDR3, is GAGVSQSPSNKVTEKGKDVELRCDPISGHTALYWYRQSLGQGLEFLIYFQGNSAPDKSGLPSDRFSAERTGGSVSTLTIQRTQQEDSAVYLCASSPMGTGDYEQYFGPGTRLTVT.